The 6 T cell receptor beta chains reported below all come from one sample, sequenced in a study of T cell responses to AZD1222 COVID-19 vaccine. TCRdb's table, derived via immunoSEQ multiplex PCR, lists solely in-frame clones and lacks some. The sample records 150,000 or so clones, roughly 90% being singletons. This material consisted of peripheral blood, taken on day 0 of AZD1222 vaccination. These receptors were collected from an adult in good health.

This clone has only one observation. This sequence joins TRBV18 and TRBJ2-2; D possibly matches TRBD1 or TRBD2 (6 bases each). The CDR3 totals 15 residues. Germline CDR1 is KGHSH and CDR2 is LQKENI. V gave up 6 bases and J gave up 4 bases, with 15 bases separating them. CDR3 sequence (DNA): TGTGCCAGCTCGCGTACGGAGGGGGTCACCGGGGAGCTGTTTTTT. Its translation is CASSRTEGVTGELFF.

The chain combines TRBV19 with TRBJ1-1, with no clear D. V lost 4 bases, J lost 0 bases, and 18 bases lay in between. Looked up from germline, CDR1 is LNHDA and CDR2 is SQIVND (reference sequence). CDR3 length equals 17 residues. CDR3 region: CASSTTVGSIMNTEAFF. The CDR3 DNA follows: TGTGCCAGTAGTACGACCGTGGGGTCCATCATGAACACTGAAGCTTTCTTT.

The V call is TRBV5-1, the J call TRBJ2-5; TRBD2 aligns across 14 bases. The ends lost 2 bases at V and 3 bases at J; junction bases unmatched: 3. The CDR3 runs to 16 residues. Germline loops: CDR1 SGHRS, CDR2 YFSETQ. The CDR3 DNA reads as TGCGCCAGCAGCTTTCAGGGACTAGCGGGAGAAGAGACCCAGTACTTC. Translating it yields CASSFQGLAGEETQYF.

V and J are TRBV10-3 and TRBJ2-7, with a possible D match to TRBD1 (6 bases). With 6 bases removed from V and 3 bases from J, the gap between germline ends came to 21 bases. CDR3 size: 16 residues. From germline, CDR1 is ENHRY and CDR2 SYGVKD. The CDR3 bases are TGTGCCATCAGGGGCTCCGGGACACTTGGAGGCTACGAGCAGTACTTC. This translates into CAIRGSGTLGGYEQYF.

The V and J genes are TRBV9 and TRBJ2-7, with 7 bases identical to TRBD2. The CDR3 loop spans 15 amino acids. V trimming: 2 bases; J trimming: 5 bases; junction bases outside the gene matches: 10. Germline V gene sequence: CDR1 SGDLS, CDR2 YYNGEE. The CDR3 nucleotides read TGTGCCAGCAGCGTGCTTGGGGCGGGAGTCAACGAGCAGTACTTC. Its translation is CASSVLGAGVNEQYF. Full variable domain (outside the CDR3, taken from reference TRBV9 and TRBJ2-7): DSGVTQTPKHLITATGQRVTLRCSPRSGDLSVYWYQQSLDQGLQFLIQYYNGEERAKGNILERFSAQQFPDLHSELNLSSLELGDSALYFCASSVLGAGVNEQYFGPGTRLTVT.

V gene TRBV6-1 combines with J gene TRBJ2-7, with 11 bases that match TRBD2. This CDR3 region has 16 residues. Trimming at V came to 3 bases and at J to 3 bases, leaving 7 bases not matched to a gene. The germline gives CDR1 MNHNS, CDR2 SASEGT. The CDR3 DNA sequence: TGTGCCAGCAGTGACCCACCGGGACTAGCGGACTACGAGCAGTACTTC. Protein sequence: CASSDPPGLADYEQYF.